This TCR beta chain was obtained from a study of blood T cell repertoires in COVID-19. On the study more broadly: Sources were T cells, B-cell-depleted T cells, or PBMCs; the material itself was cDNA or gDNA.

V gave up 3 bases and J gave up 1 base, with 12 bases separating them. The CDR3 contains 15 residues. CDR1 SGHTA and CDR2 FQGNSA come from the germline V gene. Measured with immunoSEQ multiplex PCR; TCRdb has only the in-frame clones, and not every one. In the table there are 100,000 to 150,000 clones, 70% to 85% of which are singletons. This TCR derives from a woman aged 80 or over with acute or convalescent COVID-19. Sample: peripheral blood. J is TRBJ1-1 and V is TRBV7-2; D may be TRBD1 (5 bases). CDR3 residues: CASSFQGLQNTEAFF. As DNA, the CDR3 is TGTGCCAGCAGCTTTCAGGGTCTGCAGAACACTGAAGCTTTCTTT.